Presented here are 14 T cell receptor beta chains from one specimen sequenced in a study of OX40 agonist ivuxolimab in advanced cancers. Measured with immunoSEQ multiplex PCR; TCRdb has only the in-frame clones, and not every one. The table includes about 66,000 clones, about 90% detected once. The sample in question was CD4+ or CD8+ T cells sorted from blood, obtained in a trial of the OX40 agonist ivuxolimab. The receptor source for this set is an adult with an advanced solid tumor such as melanoma, head and neck, liver or kidney cancer.

V gene TRBV7-9 combines with J gene TRBJ2-1; a weak D match, TRBD2 (5 bases). V lost 10 bases to trimming and J lost 6 bases, with 10 bases between them. The CDR3 covers 11 residues. CDR1 SEHNR and CDR2 FQNEAQ come from the germline V gene (reference sequence). In nucleotides, the CDR3 is TGTGCCAAGGCTGAGGGCAATGAGCAGTTCTTC. This codes for CAKAEGNEQFF.

Here the CDR3 reads CASSLSKYFASTDTQYF. DNA of the CDR3: TGTGCCAGCAGTTTATCGAAATATTTCGCTAGCACAGATACGCAGTATTTT. The chain carries TRBV27 and TRBJ2-3; D is uncertain. V was clipped by 0 bases and J by 0 bases, with 13 bases between them. The CDR3 is 17 amino acids. Looked up from germline, CDR1 is MNHEY and CDR2 is SMNVEV (reference sequence).

The chain joins TRBV7-2 to TRBJ2-7, with 14 bases aligning to TRBD2. Unmatched junction bases numbered 9, after V lost 5 bases and J lost 6 bases. This CDR3 has 16 residues. Germline V CDR1 and CDR2: SGHTA, FQGNSA. CDR3 sequence reads: CASSRGLAGGRSEQYF. As DNA, the CDR3 is TGTGCCAGCAGCCGAGGACTAGCGGGAGGCAGAAGCGAGCAGTACTTC. Full variable domain (remainder filled in from reference TRBV7-2 and TRBJ2-7): GAGVSQSPSNKVTEKGKDVELRCDPISGHTALYWYRQSLGQGLEFLIYFQGNSAPDKSGLPSDRFSAERTGGSVSTLTIQRTQQEDSAVYLCASSRGLAGGRSEQYFGPGTRLTVT.

The rearrangement uses TRBV7-3 and TRBJ2-7; no firm D call. Per germline, CDR1 SGHTA and CDR2 FQGTGA. The CDR3 is 16 residues long. Trimming cost V 3 bases and J 2 bases, with 17 bases left between them. CDR3 loop: CASSFSYRLRPYEQYF. CDR3 bases: TGTGCCAGCAGCTTTTCTTACCGCCTTCGGCCCTACGAGCAGTACTTC.

The chain combines TRBV10-3 with TRBJ1-2; 10 nucleotides agree with TRBD1. The CDR3 runs 15 residues. Germline CDR1 reads ENHRY; CDR2 reads SYGVKD. J gave up 0 bases and V 7 bases, and 5 bases lay outside the gene matches. CDR3 coding DNA: TGTGCCATCACTGGGACAGGGGATGCTAACTATGGCTACACCTTC. Protein: CAITGTGDANYGYTF.

V gene TRBV30 combines with J gene TRBJ1-3; unclear D gene. CDR1 is GTSNPN, CDR2 SVGIG, per germline (reference sequence). V was cut by 3 bases and J by 4 bases, with 13 bases left in between. This CDR3 spans 14 amino acids. Written as DNA, the CDR3 is TGTGCCTGGAGGGTGGGCTCGACGGGAAACACCATATATTTT. It translates to CAWRVGSTGNTIYF.

The V call is TRBV10-1, the J call TRBJ2-2, with 7 bases aligning to TRBD1. Germline V gene lookup returns CDR1 WNHNN and CDR2 SYGVQD (reference sequence). V shed 0 bases, J shed 6 bases, and the junction held 4 bases outside the gene matches. The CDR3 is 15 residues long. The CDR3 region has the DNA TGCGCCAGCAGTGAGTCAAGGACAGGTCCCGGGGAGCTGTTTTTT. This encodes CASSESRTGPGELFF.

This clone came up once. The gene calls are TRBV6-1 and TRBJ2-7, with D possibly being TRBD2 (7 bases). The V and J ends lost 7 bases and 6 bases respectively, with 16 bases between them. This CDR3 is 13 amino acids long. CDR1 and CDR2 (germline): MNHNS, SASEGT. The CDR3 loop is CASIVRGAGEQYF. CDR3 nucleotide sequence: TGTGCCAGCATCGTCCGGGGGGCCGGCGAGCAGTACTTC.

The chain recombines TRBV18 with TRBJ1-5; D remains ambiguous. Trimming took 3 bases from V and 3 from J, leaving 12 bases between them. This CDR3 comprises 15 residues. From germline, CDR1 is KGHSH and CDR2 LQKENI. CDR3 in DNA: TGTGCCAGCTCACCGGGCGGGGAGAACAATCAGCCCCAGCATTTT. This gives the protein CASSPGGENNQPQHF.

The chain has TRBV2 and TRBJ2-7; D could derive from TRBD1 or TRBD2 (7 bases each). V lost 5 bases and J lost 0, with 26 bases in between. Looked up from germline, CDR1 is SNHLY and CDR2 is FYNNEI. The CDR3 is 19 amino acids. In DNA, the CDR3 is TGTGCCAGCAGTCACCCCAGGGGGTCCAGCGGGACCTTCTCCTACGAGCAGTACTTC. Protein: CASSHPRGSSGTFSYEQYF.

The chain recombines TRBV25-1 with TRBJ2-3, with 10 bases aligning to TRBD2. The germline V gene has CDR1 MGHDK and CDR2 SYGVNS. With V trimmed by 2 bases and J by 2 bases, 7 bases remained unmatched. The CDR3 sequence is 17 residues long. CDR3 DNA: TGTGCCAGCAGTGAACTACGACTAGCGGGCCACACAGATACGCAGTATTTT. Translating it yields CASSELRLAGHTDTQYF.

V is TRBV15 and J is TRBJ2-6; D possibly matches TRBD1 or TRBD2 (5 bases each). Germline lookup yields CDR1 LNHNV and CDR2 YYDKDF (reference sequence). V lost 1 base and J 0 bases, leaving 10 bases between the germline ends. The CDR3 is 17 amino acids. Written as DNA, the CDR3 is TGTGCCACCAGCAGAGCCGGGGCTAGCTCTGGGGCCAACGTCCTGACTTTC. This sequence encodes CATSRAGASSGANVLTF.

The rearrangement links TRBV5-4 to TRBJ2-1; 15 bases line up with TRBD2. V was clipped by 0 bases and J by 7 bases; unmatched bases: 2. Germline V gene data show CDR1 as SGHNT and CDR2 as YYREEE (reference sequence). The CDR3 is 16 amino acids. CDR3 protein: CASSLGGTSGRNEQFF. The CDR3, as DNA: TGTGCCAGCAGCTTGGGAGGGACTAGCGGGAGGAATGAGCAGTTCTTC.

The gene calls are TRBV27 and TRBJ2-5, with D uncertain. The CDR3 runs 13 residues. Germline V lookup: CDR1 MNHEY, CDR2 SMNVEV (reference sequence). V lost 2 bases, J lost 0 bases, and 4 bases lay in between. The CDR3 sequence is CASSLQYQETQYF. CDR3 bases: TGTGCCAGCAGTTTACAGTACCAAGAGACCCAGTACTTC.